A selection of T cell receptor beta chains follows, all from one sample in a study of blood T cell repertoires in COVID-19. Clones were read by immunoSEQ multiplex PCR, and TCRdb kept only the in-frame ones, dropping some. The table includes 95,000 to 110,000 clones, more than 70% detected once. The sequenced material came from peripheral blood. Source of these receptors: a human donor in a cohort sampled during active COVID-19. Each CDR3 is given with its conserved first and last residue. D genes are given only for firm matches. Rows may omit the clone size; those that give it use once, few, many or a size class.

clone_size: .; d_call: TRBD1; j_call: TRBJ2-7; v_call: TRBV30; cdr3_aa: CAWSNDRGDEQYF; cdr3_nt: TGTGCCTGGAGTAACGACAGGGGAGACGAGCAGTACTTC
clone_size: .; d_call: .; j_call: TRBJ1-2; v_call: TRBV12-2; cdr3_aa: CASRLEEGGIYDYGYTF; cdr3_nt: TGTGCAAGTCGCTTAGAAGAGGGGGGGATCTACGACTATGGCTACACCTTC
clone_size: .; d_call: .; j_call: TRBJ1-4; v_call: TRBV18; cdr3_aa: CASSPPAANEKLFF; cdr3_nt: TGTGCCAGCTCACCACCGGCAGCGAATGAAAAACTGTTTTTT
clone_size: .; d_call: TRBD1; j_call: TRBJ2-1; v_call: TRBV7-9; cdr3_aa: CASSSWGLLQGVYNEQFF; cdr3_nt: TGTGCCAGCAGCTCTTGGGGATTGTTACAGGGGGTATACAATGAGCAGTTCTTC
clone_size: .; d_call: TRBD1; j_call: TRBJ2-5; v_call: TRBV23-1; cdr3_aa: CASTVANRGLWQETQYF; cdr3_nt: TGCGCCAGCACCGTTGCCAACAGGGGGCTGTGGCAAGAGACCCAGTACTTC
clone_size: .; d_call: TRBD1; j_call: TRBJ1-5; v_call: TRBV13; cdr3_aa: CASTTTGTDLNLYQPQHF; cdr3_nt: TGTGCCAGCACCACAACCGGGACAGACCTAAATCTGTATCAGCCCCAGCATTTT
clone_size: .; d_call: TRBD2; j_call: TRBJ2-2; v_call: TRBV28; cdr3_aa: CASTVAGGPSNTGELFF; cdr3_nt: TGTGCCAGTACCGTAGCGGGAGGGCCCTCGAACACCGGGGAGCTGTTTTTT
clone_size: .; d_call: .; j_call: TRBJ2-1; v_call: TRBV4-3; cdr3_aa: CASSQEDSFYNEQFF; cdr3_nt: TGCGCCAGCAGCCAAGAGGACAGTTTCTACAATGAGCAGTTCTTC
clone_size: .; d_call: .; j_call: TRBJ2-1; v_call: TRBV27; cdr3_aa: CASSFGASAYNEQFF; cdr3_nt: TGTGCCAGCAGTTTCGGAGCGTCGGCCTACAATGAGCAGTTCTTC
clone_size: .; d_call: TRBD1; j_call: TRBJ2-7; v_call: TRBV5-1; cdr3_aa: CASSVGTANSYEQYF; cdr3_nt: TGCGCCAGCAGCGTGGGGACAGCGAACTCCTACGAGCAGTACTTC
clone_size: .; d_call: .; j_call: TRBJ2-1; v_call: TRBV7-2; cdr3_aa: CASSVSGGSYNEQFF; cdr3_nt: TGTGCCAGCAGCGTTAGCGGTGGCTCCTACAATGAGCAGTTCTTC
clone_size: few; d_call: .; j_call: TRBJ1-2; v_call: TRBV6-4; cdr3_aa: CASSDSQGRADGYTF; cdr3_nt: TGTGCCAGCAGTGACTCGCAGGGGCGGGCCGATGGCTACACCTTC
clone_size: .; d_call: .; j_call: TRBJ1-2; v_call: TRBV19; cdr3_aa: CASSIEGDGYTF; cdr3_nt: TGTGCCAGTAGTATCGAGGGGGATGGCTACACCTTC
clone_size: .; d_call: .; j_call: TRBJ2-4; v_call: TRBV5-6; cdr3_aa: CASSILAELAKNIQYF; cdr3_nt: TGTGCCAGCAGCATATTAGCGGAGCTAGCCAAAAACATTCAGTACTTC
clone_size: .; d_call: .; j_call: TRBJ1-5; v_call: TRBV5-1; cdr3_aa: CASSWGGGADNQPQHF; cdr3_nt: TGCGCCAGCAGCTGGGGTGGGGGGGCTGACAATCAGCCCCAGCATTTT
clone_size: .; d_call: TRBD2; j_call: TRBJ2-1; v_call: TRBV19; cdr3_aa: CASIPGGSGSNEQFF; cdr3_nt: TGTGCCAGTATCCCGGGGGGTAGCGGGAGTAATGAGCAGTTCTTC
clone_size: .; d_call: TRBD1; j_call: TRBJ2-1; v_call: TRBV7-2; cdr3_aa: CASSQDRARYNEQFF; cdr3_nt: TGTGCCAGCAGCCAGGACAGGGCCCGCTACAATGAGCAGTTCTTC
clone_size: .; d_call: TRBD1; j_call: TRBJ1-2; v_call: TRBV27; cdr3_aa: CASSLTGEIGYGYTF; cdr3_nt: TGTGCCAGCAGTCTCACAGGGGAAATAGGGTATGGCTACACCTTC
clone_size: .; d_call: TRBD1; j_call: TRBJ2-7; v_call: TRBV19; cdr3_aa: CASSSGQGASVEQYF; cdr3_nt: TGTGCCAGTAGTTCGGGACAGGGGGCGTCTGTTGAACAGTACTTC
clone_size: .; d_call: .; j_call: TRBJ1-1; v_call: TRBV29-1; cdr3_aa: CSAAPVRDTEAFF; cdr3_nt: TGCAGCGCCGCCCCGGTGCGGGACACTGAAGCTTTCTTT
clone_size: .; d_call: TRBD1; j_call: TRBJ2-5; v_call: TRBV6-6; cdr3_aa: CASSSQGAGETQYF; cdr3_nt: TGTGCCAGCAGTAGCCAGGGGGCGGGTGAGACCCAGTACTTC
clone_size: .; d_call: TRBD1; j_call: TRBJ2-5; v_call: TRBV4-3; cdr3_aa: CASSQDHRGTKTQYF; cdr3_nt: TGCGCCAGCAGCCAAGACCACAGGGGGACAAAGACCCAGTACTTC
clone_size: .; d_call: .; j_call: TRBJ2-7; v_call: TRBV7-2; cdr3_aa: CASSLGQDLHEQYF; cdr3_nt: TGTGCCAGCAGCTTAGGACAGGATCTCCACGAGCAGTACTTC